A single sample gave rise to the 8 T cell receptor beta chains below, sequenced in a study of molecular identifiers for immune sequencing clone quantification. TCRdb itself ran the PCR reads through MiXCR, one entry per CDR3 protein. The sample lists around 470,000 distinct CDR3 sequences; about 21% were seen once. The sequenced sample consisted of naive CD8+ T cells from blood, with Jurkat cell RNA spiked in. Subset indicated: FACS-sorted CD8+CD4-CCR7+CD45RA+ naive T cells. The receptor set was obtained from a human donor in good health. Some libraries in this study had Jurkat cell RNA spiked in.

On this clonotype: At one of its ends the junction is not consistent with the germline gene, which may arise from a read error. The chain combines TRBV14 with TRBJ1-1; D is perhaps TRBD1 (5 bases). The CDR3 spans 15 residues. Germline V gene sequence: CDR1 SGHDN, CDR2 FVKESK. The CDR3 DNA follows: TGTGCCAGCGGCCAAGGTTTTTCAGGGCGGGCAGAAGCTTTCTTT. Protein product: CASGQGFSGRAEAFF.

The rearrangement uses TRBV6-5 and TRBJ2-3; D remains ambiguous. Trimming left V 3 bases short and J 0 bases short, with 7 bases between. Germline lookup yields CDR1 MNHEY and CDR2 SVGAGI. The CDR3 runs 14 residues. The CDR3 DNA reads as TGTGCCAGCAGTTATTATGGGAGCACAGATACGCAGTATTTT. It encodes CASSYYGSTDTQYF.

This clonotype has just a few counts. The rearrangement joins TRBV3-1 to TRBJ2-7, with 7 bases that match TRBD1. This CDR3 has 16 residues. Trimming cost V 0 bases and J 2 bases; bases outside gene matches: 7. Germline V gene data show CDR1 as LGHDT and CDR2 as YNNKEL (reference sequence). This chain's CDR3 is CASSQEAFTGAYEQYF. Written as DNA, the CDR3 is TGTGCCAGCAGCCAAGAAGCGTTCACAGGGGCCTACGAGCAGTACTTC.

This clonotype was observed a handful of times. The chain combines TRBV19 with TRBJ2-7, with 9 nucleotides matching TRBD2. The V gene end was trimmed by 3 bases and the J gene end by 2 bases; junction bases not matched to a gene: 5. The germline V gene encodes CDR1 LNHDA and CDR2 SQIVND (reference sequence). The CDR3 has 15 residues. The CDR3 spells CASSIYSGGTYEQYF. CDR3 nucleotide sequence: TGTGCCAGTAGTATTTACAGCGGGGGGACCTACGAGCAGTACTTC. Complete variable domain (other parts from reference TRBV19 and TRBJ2-7): DGGITQSPKYLFRKEGQNVTLSCEQNLNHDAMYWYRQDPGQGLRLIYYSQIVNDFQKGDIAEGYSVSREKKESFPLTVTSAQKNPTAFYLCASSIYSGGTYEQYFGPGTRLTVT.

This chain joins TRBV6-6 and TRBJ2-1, with 13 bases fitting TRBD2. This CDR3 has 13 amino acids. The germline CDR1 and CDR2 sequences are MNHNY and SVGAGI (reference sequence). V lost 8 bases, J lost 9 bases, and 4 bases stayed unmatched. The CDR3 DNA follows: TGTGCCAGCGCGGGACTAGCGGGGACTGAGCAGTTCTTC. It specifies CASAGLAGTEQFF.

This clonotype showed up just a few times. The J gene is TRBJ2-7, the V gene TRBV20-1, with D maybe TRBD1 (5 bases). Germline CDR1 reads DFQATT; CDR2 reads SNEGSKA (reference sequence). V lost 4 bases to trimming and J lost 0 bases, with 19 bases between them. The CDR3 extends over 16 amino acids. The CDR3 DNA reads as TGCAGTGCTACCAGTATGACAGATAACAACTCCTACGAGCAGTACTTC. Protein sequence: CSATSMTDNNSYEQYF.

V is TRBV20-1 and J is TRBJ2-7; the match to TRBD2 covers 9 bases. V gave up 0 bases and J gave up 4 bases; unmatched junction bases: 4. This CDR3 comprises 14 residues. The germline V gene has CDR1 DFQATT and CDR2 SNEGSKA (reference sequence). DNA for the CDR3: TGCAGTGCTAGAGACAAGCGGGAGGTTTACGAGCAGTACTTC. Translation: CSARDKREVYEQYF.

The chain recombines TRBV10-1 with TRBJ2-3; the match to TRBD2 covers 8 bases. With V trimmed by 2 bases and J by 0 bases, 4 bases remained unmatched. Germline V gene data show CDR1 as WNHNN and CDR2 as SYGVQD (reference sequence). The CDR3 has 16 residues. The CDR3 protein is CASSEASGRSTDTQYF. For the CDR3, the DNA is TGCGCCAGCAGTGAGGCTAGCGGGCGAAGCACAGATACGCAGTATTTT.